This entry concerns a single TCR beta chain. Its target is unknown. The data were obtained in a study of cytomegalovirus exposure and HLA in healthy donors. Study-level points and caveats: An analysis was carried out at a later point. It showed that HLA-associated TCR beta chains were more clonally expanded than equally common non-associated chains. In a later analysis, specific HLA alleles were associated with 15,000 to 20,000 TCR beta sequences at a 0.05 false discovery rate. Follow-up analysis seemed to connect common viral pathogens with several of the most significant clusters identified.

PCR primers comprised 60 Vbeta and 13 Jbeta primers. Method: immunoSEQ multiplex PCR; TCRdb's copy keeps in-frame clones and lacks some. Of around 170,000 clones listed, 84% are singletons. With 5 bases clipped from V and 3 bases from J, the junction kept 3 bases outside the gene matches. The CDR3 totals 15 residues. CDR1 and CDR2 from the germline V gene are PRHDT and FYEKMQ (reference sequence). This chain links TRBV13 with TRBJ2-2, with 10 bases aligning to TRBD1. The clonotype originates from a woman aged 45 to 65 in good health and CMV-seropositive. The source material was PBMCs. CDR3 in amino acids: CASSPGTGDTGELFF. The CDR3 DNA reads TGTGCCAGCAGCCCCGGGACAGGGGACACCGGGGAGCTGTTTTTT. Combining the CDR3 with reference TRBV13 and TRBJ2-2 gives the whole variable domain AAGVIQSPRHLIKEKRETATLKCYPIPRHDTVYWYQQGPGQDPQFLISFYEKMQSDKGSIPDRFSAQQFSDYHSELNMSSLELGDSALYFCASSPGTGDTGELFFGEGSRLTVL.